The 25 T cell receptor beta chains below come from one sample, sequenced in a study of Graves' ophthalmopathy and Graves' hyperthyroidism. The TCR beta CDR3 regions underwent amplification from RNA transcripts. RT-PCR was first run with HTBI primers, then multiplex PCR in a second round. TCRdb analysed the multiplex PCR reads with MiXCR anew, one entry per CDR3 protein. The data hold around 1.1 million distinct CDR3 sequences, with less than 45% observed a single time. The specimen was peripheral blood or thyroid tissue (not recorded which). The source of these receptors is an adult man with Graves' hyperthyroidism.

The V call is TRBV11-2, the J call TRBJ1-2; weak D call: TRBD1 (5 bases). The CDR3 sequence is 14 residues long. V was trimmed by 5 bases and J by 1 base, leaving 11 bases between them. CDR1 and CDR2 (germline): SGHAT, FQNNGV. DNA of the CDR3: TGTGCCAGCAGCCCCCGACAGTTTAACTATGGCTACACCTTC. Residues: CASSPRQFNYGYTF. Drawing the rest from reference TRBV11-2 and TRBJ1-2, the complete variable domain is EAGVAQSPRYKIIEKRQSVAFWCNPISGHATLYWYQQILGQGPKLLIQFQNNGVVDDSQLPKDRFSAERLKGVDSTLKIQPAKLEDSAVYLCASSPRQFNYGYTFGSGTRLTVV.

This clonotype was observed many times. CDR3 coding DNA: TGCGCCAGCAGACGCTTCGTTCTAGCATCCTACGAGCAGTACTTC. Translated, it gives CASRRFVLASYEQYF. The chain is built from TRBV5-1 and TRBJ2-7; TRBD2 is a possible D gene (5 bases). Per the germline V gene, CDR1 is SGHRS and CDR2 is YFSETQ. V was clipped by 5 bases and J by 1 base, with 16 bases between them. The CDR3 is 15 amino acids.

The chain carries TRBV7-9 and TRBJ2-3; D may correspond to TRBD1 or TRBD2 (5 bases each). V lost 5 bases and J 0 bases, leaving 18 bases between the germline ends. CDR3 length: 17 amino acids. Germline V gives CDR1 SEHNR, CDR2 FQNEAQ (reference sequence). The CDR3 DNA follows: TGTGCCAGCAGCCAGCTACGGGGACGGCTTAGCACAGATACGCAGTATTTT. It yields the protein CASSQLRGRLSTDTQYF.

The chain employs TRBV25-1 and TRBJ2-5, with 8 bases aligning to TRBD1. V was clipped by 8 bases and J by 4 bases; unmatched bases: 12. CDR1 and CDR2 from the germline V gene are MGHDK and SYGVNS. The CDR3 is made up of 15 amino acids. The CDR3, as DNA: TGTGCCAGCGTCGAATATTCGGACAGGGCAGAGACCCAGTACTTC. Encoded protein: CASVEYSDRAETQYF.

This clonotype was detected ten times or more. The rearrangement links TRBV20-1 to TRBJ1-5; the match to TRBD1 covers 10 bases. Germline CDR1 reads DFQATT; CDR2 reads SNEGSKA (reference sequence). The CDR3 runs to 16 residues. J lost 3 bases, V lost 2 bases, and 7 bases had no gene match. This CDR3 is CSARLLDRGYNQPQHF. DNA for the CDR3: TGCAGTGCTAGATTGCTGGACAGGGGGTACAATCAGCCCCAGCATTTT.

The V and J genes are TRBV29-1 and TRBJ1-4; weak D call: TRBD1 (5 bases). The germline V and J ends were trimmed by 7 bases and 1 base, with 10 bases remaining between them. CDR3 length: 13 residues. CDR1 is SQVTM, CDR2 ANQGSEA, per germline. The CDR3 protein is CSAQRGTNEKLFF. The CDR3 DNA reads TGCAGCGCCCAGAGGGGAACTAATGAAAAACTGTTTTTT.

At least ten counts were recorded for this clonotype. The junction shows a germline mismatch at one end, possibly a read error. V usage is TRBV5-1 and J usage is TRBJ1-1; weak D call: TRBD1 (5 bases). CDR3 length: 14 residues. CDR1 is SGHRS, CDR2 YFSETQ, per germline. The CDR3 loop is CASSFGGLNTEAFF. In DNA form, the CDR3 reads TGTGCCAGCAGCTTTGGGGGACTGAACACTGAAGCTTTCTTT. Complete variable domain (other parts from reference TRBV5-1 and TRBJ1-1): KAGVTQTPRYLIKTRGQQVTLSCSPISGHRSVSWYQQTPGQGLQFLFEYFSETQRNKGNFPGRFSGRQFSNSRSEMNVSTLELGDSALYLCASSFGGLNTEAFFGQGTRLTVV.

The chain links TRBV6-1 to TRBJ2-2, with D possibly matching TRBD2 (5 bases). Germline lookup yields CDR1 MNHNS and CDR2 SASEGT. Trimming cost V 7 bases and J 1 base, with 16 bases left between them. The CDR3 sequence is 16 residues long. This CDR3 is CASITRGWGNTGELFF. CDR3 coding DNA: TGTGCCAGCATCACCCGAGGGTGGGGGAACACCGGGGAGCTGTTTTTT.

Remarks on this clonotype: A much larger clone lies one base from this, so it may be a read error. The chain is built from TRBV7-9 and TRBJ2-6; D is uncertain. The germline CDR1 and CDR2 sequences are SEHNR and FQNEAQ (reference sequence). This CDR3 has 15 residues. The CDR3 loop is CANSPRFSGANVLTF. The CDR3 nucleotides are TGTGCCAACAGCCCCCGGTTCTCTGGGGCCAACGTCCTGACTTTC.

This clonotype occurred many times. The CDR3 sequence is CSAREASGSPEQYF. The CDR3 coding sequence is TGCAGTGCTAGGGAGGCTAGCGGGAGCCCCGAGCAGTACTTC. The chain uses TRBV20-1 and TRBJ2-7, with 10 bases identical to TRBD2. V gave up 3 bases and J gave up 6 bases; unmatched junction bases: 8. The CDR3 is made up of 14 amino acids. Germline lookup yields CDR1 DFQATT and CDR2 SNEGSKA (reference sequence).

This rearrangement joins TRBV24-1 to TRBJ1-1; D unresolved. The V gene lost 5 bases and the J gene lost 4 bases, with 10 bases spanning the gap. The CDR3 has 13 residues. Germline V lookup: CDR1 KGHDR, CDR2 SFDVKD. This CDR3 is CATSADHVTEAFF. In nucleotides, the CDR3 is TGTGCCACCAGTGCGGACCATGTCACTGAAGCTTTCTTT.

Comment on this clonotype: A single base separates this from a much larger clone, so it may be a read error. V and J are TRBV19 and TRBJ2-7; tentative D call: TRBD1 (5 bases). Germline assignment: CDR1 LNHDA and CDR2 SQIVND (reference sequence). The ends were cut back, 3 bases at V and 6 bases at J, with 12 bases in the middle. CDR3 length: 13 residues. The CDR3 sequence: CASSIGAPREQYF. CDR3 DNA: TGTGCCAGTAGTATTGGGGCACCTCGCGAGCAGTACTTC.

The sample holds many counts of this clonotype. The rearrangement links TRBV7-9 to TRBJ1-2; 9 nucleotides align to TRBD1. Germline lookup yields CDR1 SEHNR and CDR2 FQNEAQ (reference sequence). The V and J ends lost 5 bases and 3 bases, in that order; junction bases with no gene match: 4. The CDR3 runs 14 residues. CDR3 sequence (DNA): TGTGCCAGCAGCGTACGACAGGGGGACTATGGCTACACCTTC. Encoded protein: CASSVRQGDYGYTF.

This clonotype was counted ten times or more. The chain uses TRBV7-2 and TRBJ1-5; D remains ambiguous. The germline CDR1 and CDR2 sequences are SGHTA and FQGNSA. The CDR3 has 14 residues. The germline V and J ends were trimmed by 1 base and 7 bases, with 11 bases remaining between them. DNA of the CDR3: TGTGCCAGCAGCTTAGGAGAAAATCCGCAGCCCCAGCATTTT. This translates into CASSLGENPQPQHF.

As regards this clonotype: It is unclear where the CDR3 begins or ends on the DNA, so no DNA is shown, and the CDR3 is as TCRdb lists it. The chain combines TRBV10-3 with TRBJ2-7; the table's D call of TRBD1 was not tested on the DNA. Both ends counted, the CDR3 spans 23 residues. CDR1 is ENHRY and CDR2 is SYGVKD in the germline V gene. This CDR3 reads CATSPEDSSIYLCSGTTAYEQYF.

As for this clonotype: Sequence at one end of the junction differs from germline and may be a read error. This chain joins TRBV25-1 and TRBJ1-6, with D possibly TRBD1 on 6 matching bases. The CDR3 contains 15 residues. CDR1 and CDR2 from the germline V gene are MGHDK and SYGVNS. Written as DNA, the CDR3 is TGTGCCTGCAGTGCTAAGGACAGTCTTAACGCACCCCTCCACTTT. Residues: CACSAKDSLNAPLHF.

This chain connects TRBV10-3 to TRBJ1-4; 9 positions agree with TRBD1. CDR1 is ENHRY and CDR2 is SYGVKD in the germline V gene. J lost 5 bases, V lost 6 bases, and 4 bases had no gene match. The CDR3 runs to 14 residues. In DNA, the CDR3 is TGTGCCATCAGCCGACAGGGGGTAAATGAAAAACTGTTTTTT. Protein: CAISRQGVNEKLFF.

This clonotype came up many times. One end of the junction does not line up with germline, which may come from a read error. The gene calls are TRBV12-3 or TRBV12-4 and TRBJ1-1; possibly TRBD1 for D (5 bases). The CDR3 is 14 amino acids. The CDR3 protein is CASSYRGMNTEAFF. Here the CDR3 DNA reads TGCGCCAGCAGCTACCGGGGCATGAACACTGAAGCTTTCTTT.

This clonotype was recorded at least ten times. The chain has TRBV7-8 and TRBJ1-4; D not certain. Germline CDR1 is SGHVS and CDR2 is FQNEAQ. Trimming left V 3 bases short and J 0 bases short, with 14 bases between. This CDR3 comprises 17 residues. CDR3 bases: TGTGCCAGCAGCTTCCCGAGGGAGCAATCAACTAATGAAAAACTGTTTTTT. Its protein is CASSFPREQSTNEKLFF.

Ten or more counts support this clonotype. This chain uses TRBV5-1 with TRBJ1-1; unclear D gene. CDR3 length: 16 amino acids. Germline V gives CDR1 SGHRS, CDR2 YFSETQ. Trimming removed 1 base at V and 4 bases at J, with 17 bases between. The CDR3 coding sequence is TGCGCCAGCAGCTTGTTGTACGGGTTATTGATCACTGAAGCTTTCTTT. Amino acid sequence: CASSLLYGLLITEAFF.

The chain combines TRBV14 with TRBJ2-7; possibly TRBD2 for D (5 bases). Looked up from germline, CDR1 is SGHDN and CDR2 is FVKESK. There are 16 residues in the CDR3. Trimming stripped 2 bases from V and 1 base from J, with 15 bases between. The CDR3 is CASSQRLTTGSYEQYF. Here the CDR3 DNA reads TGTGCCAGCAGCCAAAGGTTGACTACGGGTTCCTACGAGCAGTACTTC.

With regard to this clonotype: Relative to the germline gene, one junction end is altered; a read error may explain this. The chain couples TRBV11-3 to TRBJ2-2; D perhaps matches TRBD2 (5 bases). Per the germline V gene, CDR1 is SGHNT and CDR2 is YENEEA. This CDR3 has 16 residues. The CDR3 protein is CAGSSGWQPNTGELFF. Here the CDR3 DNA reads TGTGCCGGCAGCTCGGGATGGCAGCCGAACACCGGGGAGCTGTTTTTT.

The chain carries TRBV20-1 and TRBJ2-7; D remains ambiguous. Germline V gene sequence: CDR1 DFQATT, CDR2 SNEGSKA (reference sequence). This CDR3 contains 13 residues. V lost 6 bases and J 1 base, leaving 13 bases between the germline ends. The CDR3: CSAAVLLSYEQYF. CDR3 DNA: TGCAGTGCCGCGGTTCTCTTATCCTACGAGCAGTACTTC.

The chain carries TRBV11-2 and TRBJ2-7, with unresolved D. Germline CDR1 SGHAT, CDR2 FQNNGV. This CDR3 comprises 15 residues. V gave up 1 base and J gave up 0 bases, with 10 bases separating them. The CDR3 DNA reads TGTGCCAGCAGCTTAGTCCTGGCGGCCTCCTACGAGCAGTACTTC. Translated: CASSLVLAASYEQYF.

The chain is built from TRBV27 and TRBJ2-2, with D uncertain. The CDR3 extends over 12 amino acids. From germline, CDR1 is MNHEY and CDR2 SMNVEV (reference sequence). Trimming pared 7 bases from V and 3 bases from J, leaving 6 bases between. CDR3 in amino acids: CASNSDTGELFF. CDR3 DNA sequence: TGTGCCAGCAATTCTGACACCGGGGAGCTGTTTTTT.